What follows are 21 T cell receptor beta chains derived from one specimen sequenced in a study of molecular identifiers for immune sequencing clone quantification. TCRdb reanalysed the PCR reads using MiXCR and keeps one entry per CDR3 protein. The sample records about 630,000 distinct CDR3 sequences, about 25% being singletons. Sequenced sample: naive CD8+ T cells from blood, with Jurkat cell RNA spiked in. The subset was: FACS-sorted CD8+CD4-CCR7+CD45RA+ naive T cells. The receptors derive from a human donor in good health. Some libraries in this study had Jurkat cell RNA spiked in.

This clonotype was seen repeatedly, ten times or more. This chain connects TRBV3-1 to TRBJ2-2; D unclear. The CDR3 has 15 amino acids. The V end was cut by 1 base, the J end by 0 bases, with 6 bases between. From germline, CDR1 is LGHDT and CDR2 YNNKEL (reference sequence). The CDR3 nucleotides read TGTGCCAGCAGCCAAGTGAAAACGAACACCGGGGAGCTGTTTTTT. Translating it yields CASSQVKTNTGELFF.

With respect to this clonotype: At one end, the junction sequence differs from germline, possibly due to a read error. The V call is TRBV6-2 or TRBV6-3, the J call TRBJ2-5; 9 nucleotides match TRBD2. Germline assignment: CDR1 MNHEY and CDR2 SVGEGT. The CDR3 contains 15 residues. The CDR3 loop reads CASSYEAGGQATQYF. Here the CDR3 DNA reads TGTGCCAGCAGTTACGAAGCGGGGGGCCAAGCGACCCAGTACTTC.

This chain links TRBV11-2 with TRBJ1-1, with TRBD1 as a possible D gene (5 bases). The CDR3 totals 16 residues. Germline V gene sequence: CDR1 SGHAT, CDR2 FQNNGV. V lost 1 base and J 3 bases, leaving 15 bases between the germline ends. CDR3 sequence reads: CASSLGSGLGDTEAFF. The CDR3 DNA follows: TGTGCCAGCAGCTTAGGAAGTGGGTTGGGGGACACTGAAGCTTTCTTT.

This clonotype was seen ten or more times. The gene calls are TRBV7-8 and TRBJ1-5; D remains ambiguous. Germline CDR1 is SGHVS and CDR2 is FQNEAQ. The CDR3 length is 15 residues. Trimming left V 1 base short and J 0 bases short, with 7 bases between. CDR3 residues: CASSLVASSNQPQHF. The CDR3 DNA reads as TGTGCCAGCAGCTTAGTCGCAAGTAGCAATCAGCCCCAGCATTTT.

There are a few counts of this clonotype. The J gene is TRBJ1-3, the V gene TRBV13, with no clear D. Deletions cut 6 bases from V and 5 bases from J, with 14 bases between. The CDR3 length is 14 residues. Germline CDR1 reads PRHDT; CDR2 reads FYEKMQ (reference sequence). The CDR3 sequence is CASSSTASRNTIYF. CDR3 bases: TGTGCCAGCAGTTCCACAGCGAGCAGAAACACCATATATTTT.

This clonotype was seen at least ten times. The V call is TRBV30, the J call TRBJ1-5; maybe TRBD1 (5 bases). The germline V gene has CDR1 GTSNPN and CDR2 SVGIG (reference sequence). The V end was cut by 2 bases, the J end by 4 bases, with 12 bases between. The CDR3 has 14 residues. This CDR3 reads CAWSIGVGNQPQHF. CDR3 in DNA: TGTGCCTGGAGTATAGGGGTGGGGAATCAGCCCCAGCATTTT. Filled out from reference TRBV30 and TRBJ1-5, the complete variable domain reads SQTIHQWPATLVQPVGSPLSLECTVEGTSNPNLYWYRQAAGRGLQLLFYSVGIGQISSEVPQNLSASRPQDRQFILSSKKLLLSDSGFYLCAWSIGVGNQPQHFGDGTRLSIL.

In this sample, this clonotype turned up many times. The CDR3 protein is CASSNLGTDTQYF. The CDR3, as DNA: TGTGCCAGCAGCAACCTCGGCACAGATACGCAGTATTTT. The chain has TRBV27 and TRBJ2-3; D unresolved. This CDR3 has 13 amino acids. Germline CDR1 and CDR2: MNHEY and SMNVEV (reference sequence). V lost 6 bases and J 1 base, leaving 8 bases between the germline ends.

This clonotype was recorded at least ten times. The chain has TRBV7-9 and TRBJ2-7; 7 nucleotides line up with TRBD1. The germline CDR1 and CDR2 sequences are SEHNR and FQNEAQ (reference sequence). Germline trimming cut 4 bases from V and 5 bases from J; bases unmatched to any gene: 8. CDR3 length equals 14 residues. In DNA, the CDR3 is TGTGCCAGCAGCTCGACAGGGAACGCAGACGAGCAGTACTTC. Translating it yields CASSSTGNADEQYF.

The table lists this clonotype with many counts. The chain is built from TRBV12-3 or TRBV12-4 and TRBJ2-5; D unclear. The V end was cut by 3 bases, the J end by 4 bases, with 9 bases between. The CDR3 is made up of 13 amino acids. As DNA, the CDR3 is TGTGCCAGCAGTTTGAACAGATTAGAGACCCAGTACTTC. Translating it yields CASSLNRLETQYF.

This clonotype was seen ten or more times. The chain has TRBV25-1 and TRBJ2-3, with TRBD2 matching over 9 bases. Germline V CDR1 and CDR2: MGHDK, SYGVNS. The CDR3 is 17 residues long. The V segment lost 3 bases and the J segment 2 bases; nucleotides outside the gene matches: 9. The CDR3: CASSESGRPDHTDTQYF. For the CDR3, the DNA is TGTGCCAGCAGTGAGAGCGGGAGGCCCGATCACACAGATACGCAGTATTTT.

This chain connects TRBV6-2 or TRBV6-3 to TRBJ1-1; D may be TRBD1 (6 bases). The CDR3 consists of 14 residues. The ends were cut back, 9 bases at V and 4 bases at J, with 18 bases in the middle. Germline values: CDR1 MNHEY, CDR2 SVGEGT. CDR3: CARSLRGRVTEAFF. The CDR3 DNA reads as TGTGCCAGAAGCCTCAGGGGACGCGTCACTGAAGCTTTCTTT.

The chain uses TRBV9 and TRBJ2-3; 7 bases are a match to TRBD2. The V and J ends lost 1 base and 1 base, in that order; junction bases with no gene match: 0. CDR3 size: 14 residues. Germline loops: CDR1 SGDLS, CDR2 YYNGEE. CDR3 in amino acids: CASSVLAGTDTQYF. Here the CDR3 DNA reads TGTGCCAGCAGCGTACTAGCGGGCACAGATACGCAGTATTTT. Drawing the rest from reference TRBV9 and TRBJ2-3, the complete variable domain is DSGVTQTPKHLITATGQRVTLRCSPRSGDLSVYWYQQSLDQGLQFLIQYYNGEERAKGNILERFSAQQFPDLHSELNLSSLELGDSALYFCASSVLAGTDTQYFGPGTRLTVL.

With respect to this clonotype: The junction and the germline gene differ at one end; a read error may be behind it. The chain employs TRBV7-8 and TRBJ2-2; D remains ambiguous. CDR1 SGHVS and CDR2 FQNEAQ come from the germline V gene. CDR3 length equals 15 residues. The CDR3: CASGFRVLGTGELFF. The CDR3 DNA sequence: TGTGCCAGCGGCTTTAGAGTCCTCGGCACCGGGGAGCTGTTTTTT.

This clonotype was observed many times. V and J are TRBV20-1 and TRBJ2-7, with D possibly being TRBD2 (5 bases). Trimming left V 5 bases short and J 3 bases short, with 17 bases between. From germline, CDR1 is DFQATT and CDR2 SNEGSKA (reference sequence). This CDR3 region has 14 residues. In DNA, the CDR3 is TGCAGTGCTCCCCCTATCGGGGAAGACTACGAGCAGTACTTC. Protein sequence: CSAPPIGEDYEQYF.

This clonotype has just a few counts. This rearrangement joins TRBV7-9 to TRBJ2-1; perhaps TRBD1 as D (6 bases). V was cut by 3 bases and J by 2 bases, with 14 bases left in between. There are 16 residues in the CDR3. The germline V gene has CDR1 SEHNR and CDR2 FQNEAQ (reference sequence). The CDR3 spells CASSFTPQGTYNEQFF. CDR3 bases: TGTGCCAGCAGCTTTACTCCACAGGGAACCTACAATGAGCAGTTCTTC.

There are a few counts of this clonotype. Germline and junction disagree at one end, which may indicate a read error. V gene TRBV7-2 combines with J gene TRBJ2-1, with 8 bases identical to TRBD2. This CDR3 contains 15 residues. Germline assignment: CDR1 SGHTA and CDR2 FQGNSA. As DNA, the CDR3 is TGTGCCACCAGCTCTTCGGGAGGGTGGTTGAATGAGCAGTTCTTC. Encoded protein: CATSSSGGWLNEQFF. The variable domain in full, with the rest retrieved from reference TRBV7-2 and TRBJ2-1, is GAGVSQSPSNKVTEKGKDVELRCDPISGHTALYWYRQSLGQGLEFLIYFQGNSAPDKSGLPSDRFSAERTGGSVSTLTIQRTQQEDSAVYLCATSSSGGWLNEQFFGPGTRLTVL.

About this clonotype: A junction boundary mismatches the germline segment, possibly from a read error. The V call is TRBV20-1, the J call TRBJ2-7; D possibly corresponds to TRBD1 (5 bases). Germline CDR1 reads DFQATT; CDR2 reads SNEGSKA (reference sequence). This CDR3 contains 13 residues. CDR3 nucleotides: TGCGGTGCTAGACCGAAGACAGCCTACGAGCAGTACTTC. Its protein is CGARPKTAYEQYF.

The CDR3 DNA follows: TGCAGCGTTGAAGATGGAGATGGCTACACCTTC. It codes for CSVEDGDGYTF. The J gene is TRBJ1-2, the V gene TRBV29-1; no firm D call. Germline lookup yields CDR1 SQVTM and CDR2 ANQGSEA. The CDR3 runs to 11 residues. V lost 0 bases, J lost 6 bases, and 5 bases lay in between. Complete variable domain (other parts from reference TRBV29-1 and TRBJ1-2): SAVISQKPSRDICQRGTSLTIQCQVDSQVTMMFWYRQQPGQSLTLIATANQGSEATYESGFVIDKFPISRPNLTFSTLTVSNMSPEDSSIYLCSVEDGDGYTFGSGTRLTVV.

Comments on this clonotype: This may arise from a read error, as a much more abundant clone is one base away. The CDR3 DNA reads as TGCGCCAGCAGCGCGACAGGGCAGATCTCAGATACGCGGTATTTT. It yields the protein CASSATGQISDTRYF. This chain links TRBV5-1 with TRBJ2-3; 7 bases agree with TRBD1. CDR3 length equals 15 residues. Germline V lookup: CDR1 SGHRS, CDR2 YFSETQ.

This clonotype has ten or more counts. V is TRBV12-3 or TRBV12-4 and J is TRBJ2-3; 9 positions agree with TRBD2. The CDR3 consists of 16 residues. The ends lost 0 bases at V and 4 bases at J; junction bases unmatched: 5. CDR3 residues: CASSLAFEREADTQYF. The CDR3 DNA reads as TGTGCCAGCAGTTTAGCGTTCGAGCGGGAGGCAGATACGCAGTATTTT.

The chain is built from TRBV19 and TRBJ2-1; 9 bases match TRBD1. The ends lost 9 bases at V and 7 bases at J; junction bases unmatched: 13. The CDR3 runs 15 residues. Germline loops: CDR1 LNHDA, CDR2 SQIVND (reference sequence). CDR3 sequence reads: CASSILGQGRNEQFF. The CDR3 DNA sequence: TGTGCCAGCAGCATCCTGGGACAGGGCCGGAATGAGCAGTTCTTC.